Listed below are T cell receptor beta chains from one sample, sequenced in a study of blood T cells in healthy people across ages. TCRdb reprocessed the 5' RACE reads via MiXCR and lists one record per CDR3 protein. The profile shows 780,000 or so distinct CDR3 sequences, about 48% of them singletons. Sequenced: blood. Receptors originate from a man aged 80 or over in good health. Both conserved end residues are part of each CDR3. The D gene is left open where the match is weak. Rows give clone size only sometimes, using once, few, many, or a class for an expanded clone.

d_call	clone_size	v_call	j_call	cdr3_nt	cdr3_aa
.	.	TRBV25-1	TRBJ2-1	TGTGCCAGCAGGCCCCCGGGTGCCACCCATGAGCAGTTCTTC	CASRPPGATHEQFF
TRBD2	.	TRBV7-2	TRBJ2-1	TGTGCCAGCAGCTTAGTTAGCGGGATGTACAATGAGCAGTTCTTC	CASSLVSGMYNEQFF
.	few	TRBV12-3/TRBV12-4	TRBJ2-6	TGTGCCAGCAGTTTAAGCTCAATCTCTGGGGCCAACGTCCTGACTTTC	CASSLSSISGANVLTF
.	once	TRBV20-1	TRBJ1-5	TGCAGTGCTAGTCAATTTCAGGGAAGAAGCAATCAGCCCCAGCATTTT	CSASQFQGRSNQPQHF
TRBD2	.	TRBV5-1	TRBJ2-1	TGCGCCAGCAGCCCACCTGGCGGGAGAACCCCTTGTGATGAGCAGTTCTTC	CASSPPGGRTPCDEQFF
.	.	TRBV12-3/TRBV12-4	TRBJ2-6	TGTGCCAGCAGAAGCCCTCTCCGGGCCATCTCTGGGGCCAACGTCCTGACTTTC	CASRSPLRAISGANVLTF
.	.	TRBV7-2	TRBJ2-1	TGTGCCAGCAGCTTAAATGGACTCCAAGGTGATGAGCAGTTCTTC	CASSLNGLQGDEQFF
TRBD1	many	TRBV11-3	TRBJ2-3	TGTGCCAGCAGCTTCGGACAGGGTAGCACAGATACGCAGTATTTT	CASSFGQGSTDTQYF
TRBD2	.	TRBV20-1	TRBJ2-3	TGCAGTGCTAGACCAACGCTAGCGGGAGTTAGTCCCCCGGGGAGATACGCGTATTTT	CSARPTLAGVSPPGRYAYF
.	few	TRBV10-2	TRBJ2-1	TGCGCCAGCAGTCCGGGTGCTGAGCAGTTCTTC	CASSPGAEQFF
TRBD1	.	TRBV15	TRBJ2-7	TGTGCCACCAGCAGAACAGGGGGCTCCTACGAGCAGTACTTC	CATSRTGGSYEQYF
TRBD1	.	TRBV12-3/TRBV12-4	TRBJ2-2	TGTGCCAGCAGTGCGACCAACTACAGGGGGCAAACCTCGGCCGGGGAGCTGTTTTTT	CASSATNYRGQTSAGELFF
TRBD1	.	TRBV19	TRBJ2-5	TGTGCCAGTTCCCTTGACAGGGGGCACGGGGAGACCCAGTACTTC	CASSLDRGHGETQYF